This TCR beta chain was captured by sequencing in a study of blood T cell repertoires in COVID-19. Study overall: Sources were T cells, B-cell-depleted T cells, or PBMCs; the material itself was cDNA or gDNA.

As processed by the authors: Amplified reference gene primers provided the basis for estimating nucleated cell counts. Produced via immunoSEQ multiplex PCR; TCRdb's table is partial and in-frame only. Clone size and the V and J calls come from that table; the DNA yielded D and trimming. The sample has 85,000 to 95,000 clones, around nine tenths seen once. V lost 4 bases to trimming and J lost 4 bases; unmatched junction nucleotides: 7. CDR3 length equals 15 residues. Germline V lookup: CDR1 LNHDA, CDR2 SQIVND (reference sequence). The clonotype was recovered from a woman aged 45-65 years in a cohort sampled during active COVID-19. J is TRBJ1-1 and V is TRBV19, with 9 bases matching TRBD1. Input material: peripheral blood. This CDR3 is CASSTTGGLGTEAFF. The CDR3 nucleotides read TGTGCCAGTAGTACGACAGGGGGATTGGGCACTGAAGCTTTCTTT.